This is a list of T cell receptor beta chains from one sample in a study of vaccination effects on CD4 cells after COVID-19. The data were produced by immunoSEQ multiplex PCR, yet TCRdb's version contains in-frame clones alone and is incomplete. This table holds tens of thousands of clones, approximately 80% found once. These receptors lack a known antigen. This material consisted of CD4+ T cells from PBMCs cultured with HCoV-NL63 spike peptides, taken before COVID-19 vaccination. These receptors were obtained from a human donor who received a COVID-19 vaccine. The conserved cysteine and the conserved F or W are not part of the CDR3 here. A D gene is named only where the DNA matches it firmly.

cdr3_aa j_call d_call v_call
ASSYSGHFGELF TRBJ2-2 - TRBV6-5
ASSLIGTTSSGNTIY TRBJ1-3 - TRBV7-8
ASSPGLGTGEDYGYT TRBJ1-2 TRBD1 TRBV18
ASSLIYRTNYGYT TRBJ1-2 - TRBV5-1
ASSLLGTLRETQY TRBJ2-5 - TRBV28
ASGIRQASNSPLH TRBJ1-6 - TRBV5-6
ASSLTGRQGVRKANEKLF TRBJ1-4 TRBD1 TRBV7-3
ASSSAGASTDTQY TRBJ2-3 TRBD2 TRBV28
ASRRDTQETQY TRBJ2-5 - TRBV2
ASSVTGAGNTQY TRBJ2-3 - TRBV9
ASSYSLATLVDTQY TRBJ2-3 TRBD2 TRBV6-5
ASSLAQGGWNEQF TRBJ2-1 - TRBV7-2
ASSFSGPVGYGYT TRBJ1-2 - TRBV5-6
ASSKDNVGGATQY TRBJ2-5 - TRBV6-6
ASSLGRGLGTEAF TRBJ1-1 - TRBV5-8
ASTKLRDRNWQETQY TRBJ2-5 TRBD1 TRBV23-1
ASNRPVSGANVLT TRBJ2-6 - TRBV2
ASSSVQGNEQF TRBJ2-1 - TRBV27
ASNHPGQADSGNTIY TRBJ1-3 - TRBV19
SVEEGVRNTGELF TRBJ2-2 - TRBV29-1
ASSVVWTGDTQY TRBJ2-3 - TRBV9
ASSQVQPRVSQDSRSGNTIY TRBJ1-3 - TRBV4-1
SASKDTQY TRBJ2-3 - TRBV20-1
SVESQGREGGELF TRBJ2-2 - TRBV29-1
ASSQGSAQETQY TRBJ2-5 - TRBV4-3